Following are 23 T cell receptor beta chains from one sample sequenced in a study of blood T cells in healthy people across ages. Primed by a sample-barcoded 5' primer and a J-beta primer mix, a second PCR proceeded for 7 to 11 cycles. Using its own MiXCR run on the 5' RACE reads, TCRdb lists one record per CDR3 protein. The sample yields some 1.5 million distinct CDR3 sequences, roughly 27% seen once. Input material: blood. The receptors stem from a woman aged 25-40 years in good health.

The chain has TRBV5-6 and TRBJ2-1, with 7 nucleotides matching TRBD1. J gave up 5 bases and V 1 base, and 6 bases lay outside the gene matches. CDR1 and CDR2 from the germline V gene are SGHDT and YYEEEE. This CDR3 has 15 amino acids. Here the CDR3 reads CASSLRQGVNNEQFF. Here the CDR3 DNA reads TGTGCCAGCAGCTTGCGGCAGGGGGTAAACAATGAGCAGTTCTTC.

This clonotype was seen at least ten times. The chain is built from TRBV7-2 and TRBJ2-1; D gene ambiguous. The germline V gene encodes CDR1 SGHTA and CDR2 FQGNSA. Trimming took 3 bases from V and 8 from J, leaving 11 bases between them. This CDR3 is built from 13 residues. CDR3 nucleotide sequence: TGTGCCAGCAGCTTGACGAGCTTCGATGAGCAGTTCTTC. Translated, it gives CASSLTSFDEQFF. The whole variable domain, filled in from reference TRBV7-2 and TRBJ2-1, reads GAGVSQSPSNKVTEKGKDVELRCDPISGHTALYWYRQSLGQGLEFLIYFQGNSAPDKSGLPSDRFSAERTGGSVSTLTIQRTQQEDSAVYLCASSLTSFDEQFFGPGTRLTVL.

V is TRBV20-1 and J is TRBJ2-5; possible D gene TRBD2, 6 bases. The CDR3 totals 14 residues. Looked up from germline, CDR1 is DFQATT and CDR2 is SNEGSKA (reference sequence). The germline V and J ends were trimmed by 2 bases and 2 bases, with 12 bases remaining between them. The CDR3 DNA follows: TGCAGTGCTAGAATAGGGACTGGACAAGAGACCCAGTACTTC. Protein sequence: CSARIGTGQETQYF.

This clonotype was picked up a small number of times. The chain couples TRBV20-1 to TRBJ2-1; D may correspond to TRBD1 or TRBD2 (5 bases each). The V gene lost 2 bases and the J gene lost 8 bases, with 19 bases spanning the gap. This CDR3 is 15 amino acids long. The germline V gene encodes CDR1 DFQATT and CDR2 SNEGSKA (reference sequence). The CDR3 region is CSARKGSSYVDEQFF. The CDR3 region has the DNA TGCAGTGCTAGAAAGGGGAGTAGTTACGTCGATGAGCAGTTCTTC.

The chain combines TRBV7-2 with TRBJ2-5, with D possibly being TRBD1 (6 bases). Germline-derived CDR1 and CDR2 are SGHTA and FQGNSA. The V and J ends lost 4 bases and 1 base respectively, with 13 bases between them. This CDR3 has 15 residues. CDR3 in amino acids: CASSSGEGAQETQYF. CDR3 nucleotide sequence: TGTGCCAGCAGCTCAGGGGAAGGGGCCCAAGAGACCCAGTACTTC.

The chain combines TRBV12-3 or TRBV12-4 with TRBJ2-3, with TRBD2 matching over 14 bases. J lost 4 bases, V lost 3 bases, and 3 bases had no gene match. This CDR3 has 16 amino acids. CDR3: CASSFGTSGSADTQYF. The CDR3 nucleotides are TGTGCCAGCAGTTTTGGGACTAGCGGGAGCGCAGATACGCAGTATTTT.

This clonotype was recorded at least ten times. The chain couples TRBV20-1 to TRBJ2-7; no definite D call. The V end was cut by 2 bases, the J end by 4 bases, with 12 bases between. The CDR3 totals 13 residues. Germline V gene data show CDR1 as DFQATT and CDR2 as SNEGSKA (reference sequence). The CDR3 loop reads CSARPSVGYEQYF. In DNA, the CDR3 is TGCAGTGCTAGACCCTCGGTCGGTTACGAGCAGTACTTC.

This chain joins TRBV3-1 and TRBJ2-5, with D maybe TRBD2 (5 bases). Trimming took off 5 bases at V and 7 bases at J, with 17 bases between the two ends. The CDR3 sequence is 14 residues long. Germline loops: CDR1 LGHDT, CDR2 YNNKEL (reference sequence). In nucleotides, the CDR3 is TGTGCCAGCAGCAAGACACGGACGGGGTGGACCCAGTACTTC. It is translated as CASSKTRTGWTQYF.

This clonotype has a single count. This chain uses TRBV13 with TRBJ2-1; D may correspond to TRBD1 or TRBD2 (5 bases each). Germline CDR1 and CDR2: PRHDT and FYEKMQ (reference sequence). The CDR3 loop spans 15 amino acids. Trimming pared 7 bases from V and 4 bases from J, leaving 17 bases between. CDR3 DNA: TGTGCCAGCACCCCAGAGGGGTCTACTTACAATGAGCAGTTCTTC. Amino acids: CASTPEGSTYNEQFF.

In this sample, this clonotype turned up once. J is TRBJ2-5 and V is TRBV7-9; no clear D gene. Deletions cut 1 base from V and 1 base from J, with 7 bases between. The CDR3 covers 14 residues. CDR1 and CDR2 (germline): SEHNR, FQNEAQ (reference sequence). Here the CDR3 DNA reads TGTGCCAGCAGCTTAGAGCTAATCCAAGAGACCCAGTACTTC. Translation gives CASSLELIQETQYF. Looking up the rest from reference TRBV7-9 and TRBJ2-5 gives the full variable domain: DTGVSQNPRHKITKRGQNVTFRCDPISEHNRLYWYRQTLGQGPEFLTYFQNEAQLEKSRLLSDRFSAERPKGSFSTLEIQRTEQGDSAMYLCASSLELIQETQYFGPGTRLLVL.

At least ten counts were recorded for this clonotype. The chain uses TRBV29-1 and TRBJ1-1; D call uncertain. V shed 1 base and J shed 1 base, with 4 bases lying between them. This CDR3 is built from 12 residues. Per the germline V gene, CDR1 is SQVTM and CDR2 is ANQGSEA. The CDR3 is CSVEVANTEAFF. CDR3 nucleotide sequence: TGCAGCGTTGAAGTAGCGAACACTGAAGCTTTCTTT.

This clonotype was detected only a few times. V usage is TRBV14 and J usage is TRBJ2-7, with no clear D. V was shortened by 5 bases and J by 4 bases, with 18 bases between the two germline ends. Per the germline V gene, CDR1 is SGHDN and CDR2 is FVKESK. The length of the CDR3 is 15 residues. DNA of the CDR3: TGTGCCAGCAGCTCCGGCCCGCCCCCCGTGTACGAGCAGTACTTC. Its protein product is CASSSGPPPVYEQYF.

The gene calls are TRBV5-1 and TRBJ2-2; D possibly corresponds to TRBD2 (6 bases). V was pared by 3 bases and J by 5 bases, with 20 bases between. Germline V lookup: CDR1 SGHRS, CDR2 YFSETQ. CDR3 length: 17 amino acids. The CDR3 bases are TGCGCCAGCAGCTCCCTTAGCGGCCAACCGGGGACCGGGGAGCTGTTTTTT. Amino acid sequence: CASSSLSGQPGTGELFF.

In this sample, this clonotype turned up many times. The V gene is TRBV20-1, the J gene TRBJ2-3; TRBD2 agrees at 9 bases. Per the germline V gene, CDR1 is DFQATT and CDR2 is SNEGSKA (reference sequence). The CDR3 has 15 amino acids. The ends lost 7 bases at V and 2 bases at J; junction bases unmatched: 10. CDR3 nucleotides: TGCAGTGTCCCCGCAAGCGGGGGGTCCACAGATACGCAGTATTTT. Amino acid sequence: CSVPASGGSTDTQYF.

This clonotype was counted a few times. The chain combines TRBV20-1 with TRBJ2-5; 9 bases are a match to TRBD2. V shed 6 bases and J 4 bases; nucleotides not matched to a gene: 12. The CDR3 is 15 amino acids. From germline, CDR1 is DFQATT and CDR2 SNEGSKA (reference sequence). In nucleotides, the CDR3 is TGCAGTGCCGTAGCGGGAGCGTCTTCCGTAGAGACCCAGTACTTC. It yields the protein CSAVAGASSVETQYF.

This clonotype has at least ten counts. The J gene is TRBJ2-7, the V gene TRBV5-1; TRBD1 matches 7 bases. Germline lookup yields CDR1 SGHRS and CDR2 YFSETQ. The CDR3 totals 12 residues. The junction had 5 bases not matched to a gene; V was cut back by 4 bases and J by 7 bases. As DNA, the CDR3 is TGCGCCAGCAGCAGGACAGGTCAGGAGCAGTACTTC. Its translation: CASSRTGQEQYF.

This clonotype was recorded a few times. CDR3 region: CASSLAGAVRGKDTQYF. CDR3 nucleotides: TGCGCCAGCAGCTTGGCCGGGGCAGTTCGAGGTAAAGATACGCAGTATTTT. The gene calls are TRBV5-1 and TRBJ2-3; D is perhaps TRBD1 or TRBD2 (5 bases each). From germline, CDR1 is SGHRS and CDR2 YFSETQ. The CDR3 runs to 17 residues. V was clipped by 0 bases and J by 5 bases, with 19 bases between them.

The chain recombines TRBV9 with TRBJ2-7; D not certain. The J call may be mistaken, given a closer DNA end match to TRBJ2-5. Germline V gene data show CDR1 as SGDLS and CDR2 as YYNGEE. The CDR3 is 14 residues long. The CDR3 loop is CASSVGVLFGTQYF. The DNA for the CDR3 is TGTGCCAGCAGCGTAGGGGTTCTTTTCGGGACCCAGTACTTC.

The rearrangement uses TRBV7-9 and TRBJ2-5, with D tentatively TRBD1 (6 bases). The CDR3 has 15 amino acids. V was cut by 3 bases and J by 2 bases, with 13 bases left in between. Germline CDR1 and CDR2: SEHNR and FQNEAQ (reference sequence). CDR3 nucleotides: TGTGCCAGCAGCTTCCCGGCCGGACAGCAAGAGACCCAGTACTTC. Its translation: CASSFPAGQQETQYF.

This clonotype has a handful of counts. A junction end diverges from the germline sequence, so it may reflect a read error. The V call is TRBV11-2, the J call TRBJ2-4; D not certain. The DNA end is a closer match to TRBJ2-7, so the J assignment may be wrong. This CDR3 is built from 13 residues. CDR1 and CDR2 from the germline V gene are SGHAT and FQNNGV. Written as DNA, the CDR3 is TGTGCCATCAGCATAGTCGGTGGCTACGAGCAGTACTTC. It translates to CAISIVGGYEQYF.

This clonotype was recorded at least ten times. The V call is TRBV5-1, the J call TRBJ1-2; 7 nucleotides agree with TRBD1. The CDR3 is made up of 14 amino acids. J lost 2 bases, V lost 0 bases, and 1 base had no gene match. CDR1 is SGHRS, CDR2 YFSETQ, per germline. The CDR3 bases are TGCGCCAGCAGCTTGGACAGGGGCAACTATGGCTACACCTTC. Translated, it gives CASSLDRGNYGYTF.

This clonotype was seen a few times. The chain is built from TRBV5-1 and TRBJ2-7, with D perhaps matching TRBD1 or TRBD2 (6 bases each). TRBJ2-4 explains the end of the DNA better; the J call may be wrong. Germline lookup yields CDR1 SGHRS and CDR2 YFSETQ. CDR3 length: 14 residues. CDR3 nucleotide sequence: TGCGCCAGCAACTTCTGGGGGGCAGGTGACATTCAGTACTTC. Its protein product is CASNFWGAGDIQYF.

With regard to this clonotype: A much larger clone lies one base from this, so it may be a read error. The V and J genes are TRBV20-1 and TRBJ2-1, with D perhaps matching TRBD1 (6 bases). Trimming left V 6 bases short and J 1 base short, with 19 bases between. CDR3 length: 16 residues. Germline CDR1 and CDR2: DFQATT and SNEGSKA (reference sequence). In DNA form, the CDR3 reads TGCAGTGCCGACGATGAGGGGGAAGTGTCCTACAATGAGCAGTTCTTC. Its protein product is CSADDEGEVSYNEQFF.